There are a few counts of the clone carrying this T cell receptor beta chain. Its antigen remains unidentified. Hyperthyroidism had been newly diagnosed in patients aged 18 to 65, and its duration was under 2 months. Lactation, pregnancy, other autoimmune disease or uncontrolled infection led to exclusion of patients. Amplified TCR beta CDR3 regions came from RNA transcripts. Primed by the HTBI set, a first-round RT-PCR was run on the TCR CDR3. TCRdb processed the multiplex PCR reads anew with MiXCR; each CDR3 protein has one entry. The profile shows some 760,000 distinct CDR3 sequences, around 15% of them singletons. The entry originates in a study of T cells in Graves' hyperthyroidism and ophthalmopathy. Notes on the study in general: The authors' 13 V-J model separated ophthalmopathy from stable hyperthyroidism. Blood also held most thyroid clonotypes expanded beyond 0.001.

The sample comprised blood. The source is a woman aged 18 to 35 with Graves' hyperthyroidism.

In nucleotides, the CDR3 is TGTGCCAGCAGCCCTGTGACAGGGGCCCAAGAGACCCAGTACTTC. Protein sequence: CASSPVTGAQETQYF. The chain uses TRBV3-1 and TRBJ2-5; 8 positions match TRBD1. The CDR3 covers 15 residues. Looked up from germline, CDR1 is LGHDT and CDR2 is YNNKEL (reference sequence). Trimming cost V 4 bases and J 1 base; bases outside gene matches: 5.